The clone carrying this T cell receptor (beta chain) occurred a few times. Its antigen is currently unknown. These data come from a study of T cell repertoires in cytomegalovirus infection. Whole-study context: It was the public TCR beta signatures that indicated both CMV infection and matching HLA type.

TCRdb re-called the reads through MiXCR, storing one row per CDR3 protein. The sample comprises around 94,000 distinct CDR3 sequences, approximately 15% of which are singletons, and about 7.3% rests with the top ten. Germline CDR1 and CDR2: MNHNY and SVGAGI (reference sequence). The V end lost 1 base, the J end lost 2 bases, and 12 bases lay between the germline ends. The CDR3 sequence is 15 residues long. Study outcomes and limitations: Dominating the ex vivo response were HLA-C-restricted CMV-specific TCR beta clonotypes. Carriers of CMV and the relevant HLA type were discriminated by public TCR beta frequency.

The chain employs TRBV6-6 and TRBJ2-7; the D call may be TRBD1 or TRBD2 (5 bases each). The material sequenced was PBMCs. The source is a human donor in good health (CMV status not recorded). Some clones in this sample may be carry-over from other donors' samples. The chain's CDR3 is CASSYLGDAAYEQYF. The CDR3 coding sequence is TGTGCCAGCAGTTACTTAGGGGACGCCGCCTACGAGCAGTACTTC.